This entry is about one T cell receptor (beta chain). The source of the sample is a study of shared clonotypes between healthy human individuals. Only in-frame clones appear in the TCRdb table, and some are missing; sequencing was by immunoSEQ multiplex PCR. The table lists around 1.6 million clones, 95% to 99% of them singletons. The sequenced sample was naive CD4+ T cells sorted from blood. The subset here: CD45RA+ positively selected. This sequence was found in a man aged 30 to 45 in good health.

The CDR3 bases are TGTGCCAGCAGTTTATTAGTGGGACAGGGAAACTATGGCTACACCTTC. This sequence encodes CASSLLVGQGNYGYTF. The chain employs TRBV28 and TRBJ1-2; TRBD1 agrees at 9 bases. After removal of 1 base from V and 2 bases from J, the junction contained 5 bases not matched to a gene. The V gene's germline CDR1 is MDHEN and CDR2 SYDVKM. The CDR3 loop spans 16 amino acids.